What follows describes a single T cell receptor beta chain. The sample holds one count of this clone. Its antigen is not yet known. One junction end does not reproduce the germline sequence, and a read error may be involved. These data belong to a study of cytomegalovirus exposure and HLA in healthy donors listed by TCRdb under 2017. Background on the whole study: According to an earlier analysis of a few hundred of the donors, 200 million or so T cells yielded 90 million to 140 million unique TCR beta sequences and about 300 Gb of sequence data. A later analysis re-analyzed previously published TCR beta repertoires from 666 donors and added high-resolution HLA genotyping to study TCR occurrence patterns. Genome-wide SNP genotypes for about 60% of the roughly 670 donors were used in a later genetic analysis, which treated that subset as a discovery cohort. To predict cytomegalovirus infection status, the study brought together high-throughput TCR immunosequencing, statistical association of individual TCRs with disease status, and machine learning. Besides the first cohort of 666 subjects, a separate validation cohort made up of 120 different subjects was used. Donor age, sex, ethnicity and CMV serostatus were compiled together with the repertoire data. Because of strong linkage in the cohort, roughly five DR-DQ haplotypes were treated as single units for association and clustering. Rather than using new phenotypic data, the later analysis identified candidate immune exposures from TCR beta sequences and from how often those sequences occurred across donors. An early release that covered 640 HLA-typed donors contained approximately 300 gigabases of sequencing data and 65 million to 100 million unique TCR sequences. Among 300 to 500 genotyped donors of the cohort, an average of around 250,000 unique TCR beta nucleotide sequences was sequenced per donor, of which about 18% were non-productive. The number of donors typed differed by locus, with roughly 620-640 for A, B, C, DRB1 and DQB1, more than 500 for DQA1, 600 to 610 for DPA1, and over 400 for DPB1. The study used immunosequencing to profile the T cell repertoires of 666 subjects and linked those repertoires to cytomegalovirus serostatus. Of the approximately 370 genotyped donors, 75% to 85% were placed in the genetic ancestry cluster associated with self-reported Caucasian donors. HLA typing covered class I and class II loci at four-digit resolution. All discovery cohort repertoires had been generated on a single sequencing platform. The study aimed to test whether signatures of past pathogen exposure could be identified by cataloging public T cell receptors. An earlier analysis of fewer than 700 of the donors applied high-throughput TCR beta sequencing to assess whether each TCR beta V gene segment acted as functional or pseudogenic.

The library was prepared using the immunoSEQ multiplex PCR assay. For the multiplex PCR, a mixture combining 60 forward primers for TCR Vbeta segments and 13 reverse primers for TCR Jbeta segments was used. The CDR3 region of rearranged TCR beta genes was amplified from genomic DNA by a multiplex PCR assay. Amplified TCR beta libraries were sequenced as 87-base-pair reads on the Illumina HiSeq System. On the authors' methods: A later analysis counted approximately 84 million unique TCR beta chains across the 550 to 750 repertoires, and some 11 million of these chains were shared by at least two donors. A nearest-neighbor algorithm error-corrected the raw reads and collapsed the reads into unique sequences, merging closely related sequences to remove PCR and sequencing errors. V, D and J gene segments were assigned by aligning CDR3 sequences to IMGT reference sequences. Each retained sequence needed at least a six-nucleotide match to both a V gene segment and a J gene segment. A rearrangement was called productive if the CDR3 had no stop codons and remained in frame with V and J, and every other rearrangement was called non-productive. Following IMGT convention, CDR3 was defined as the stretch from the second conserved V-encoded cysteine to the conserved J-encoded phenylalanine. The earlier analysis of a few hundred of the donors excluded any sequence lacking an unambiguous match to a single V gene segment. In an earlier analysis of 450 to 750 of the donors, a V segment was called functional when productive rearrangements were above 56.7%, and segregating when the standard deviation between donors exceeded 5%. To diagnose cytomegalovirus status from the catalog of TCR beta chain sequences, a statistical classification framework was built. V and J gene assignment, in a later analysis, came from comparing TCR nucleotide sequences with IMGT/GENE-DB human TR gene sequences. Using the TCRdist pipeline, a later analysis assigned CDR3 sequences along with most-parsimonious VDJ recombination scenarios. In a later analysis, each TCR beta chain was defined by its CDR3 amino acid sequence together with its V-gene family, and reads lacking a unique V-gene family were excluded. As a way to deal with suspected cross-contamination and a sequencing artifact, a later analysis dropped over 550 nucleotide sequences that were highly shared and had low generation probability. In a later analysis, a clonal expansion index was calculated for each public chain from normalized within-repertoire ranks of inferred template counts. A later analysis computed generation probabilities with a VDJ recombination model fitted to out-of-frame rearrangements, and checked the results against IGoR. In a later analysis, hypergeometric tests were used to score TCR-TCR, TCR-HLA and TCR-CMV co-occurrence, with a repertoire-size bias correction applied to TCR pairs. False discovery rates were estimated in a later analysis by permuting HLA or CMV assignments 20 times. In a later analysis, co-occurring TCRs were grouped using DBSCAN, and TCRdist sequence similarity was added for clustering within HLA-allele-positive subsets. Co-occurrence clustering excluded repertoires with fewer than 30,000 or more than 120,000 public chains, plus five with anomalous nucleotide sharing. The table was pulled from immuneACCESS by TCRdb, which kept in-frame rearrangements only. Such tables lose some clones; where checked, under half of the loss comes from unresolved V genes, and the rest has no known cause. V, J and clone size derive from that table, while D and trimming were established from the DNA sequence. A total of roughly 140,000 clones appear in this sample, about 72% of them only once. Jointly, the top ten make up roughly 2% of the sample.

Study-wide conclusions, independent of this receptor: Because HLA typing was missing for some donors at each locus, association tests included only the typed subset. When HLA alleles, especially DR and DQ, strongly co-occurred, TCR associations were difficult to assign to individual alleles. The sequencing pipeline was judged likely to have produced a cluster of highly shared sequence variants as a technical artifact. It was suggested by the authors that the approach could potentially be generalized to other disease states and immunological phenotypes. For the cohort, immune exposure information was limited to CMV serostatus. Most TCR sequences were observed very rarely across donors, whereas some public TCRs were present in many individuals. This cohort had only TCR beta chains sequenced, and the lack of alpha or paired-chain data limited which features could be detected. In both the original and validation cohorts, the classifier was reported to diagnose cytomegalovirus status with high specificity and sensitivity. A total of 150 to 200 TCR beta chains were listed by the study as associated with cytomegalovirus. A later genetic analysis reported fewer N-insertions in productive TCRs among donors in an Asian-associated ancestry cluster than the roughly 700-donor mean. According to a later analysis, parvovirus B19, influenza, CMV and Epstein-Barr virus appeared linked to several top co-occurrence clusters. Specific HLA alleles were associated with around 18,000 TCR beta sequences at a false discovery rate of 0.05 in a later analysis. In a later analysis, the rate of TCR association differed among HLA loci, with DRB1 alleles having the most associated TCRs and HLA-C alleles having the fewest. Most CMV-associated TCR beta chains appeared to be HLA-restricted in a later analysis, and the HLA associations seemed to be driven largely by CMV exposure. An association between a missense DCLRE1C variant and V-gene and J-gene trimming of TCR beta chains was found in a later genetic analysis and replicated in an independent cohort. A few of the identified cytomegalovirus-associated TCR beta chains were confirmed in vitro to be specific for cytomegalovirus antigens. About 17 rarely observed V segments, including chromosome 9 orphons, were excluded from the earlier analysis of 550 to 700 of the donors because counts were too low. A further reported finding was that TCR beta sequences accurately predicted the HLA-A and HLA-B alleles for most subjects in the first cohort. Sequencing depth was assumed to be roughly uniform across donors in the presence/absence analyses, though that assumption may not hold. Linkage disequilibrium might explain the correlated functional status among segregating V segments, but an unknown experimental factor could not be ruled out. Broadly in line with IMGT annotations, most TCR beta V segments showed up in productive rearrangements about 87% or about 30% of the time in an earlier analysis of 450 to 600 of the donors. In a later analysis, HLA-associated TCR beta chains were found to be more clonally expanded and to have lower generation probabilities than equally common non-associated chains.

The cohort consisted of fewer than 700 healthy bone marrow donors. Cohort members were all nominally healthy when sampled, although unrecorded immune exposures were likely present. The donor tested CMV seronegative, placing the donor among the 350 to 400 seronegative members of the cohort. A peripheral blood sample was provided by each donor, and peripheral blood mononuclear cells were used for TCR beta sequencing. Genomic DNA extraction from the blood cell samples was performed with the Qiagen DNeasy Blood Extraction Kit. The receptor was isolated from a man between 40 and 49 years old in good health and CMV-seronegative. Sequencing was performed on PBMCs.

The CDR3 loop reads CASSDSTGGNQPQNF. At the DNA level, the sequence is TGTGCCAGCAGCGATTCGACAGGGGGGAATCAGCCCCAGAATTTT. The rearrangement combines TRBV7-9 with TRBJ1-5; the central 9 bases match TRBD1. From cysteine to phenylalanine, the CDR3 is 15 amino acids long. Only CDR3 DNA is held: 45 bases, read in frame from base 1. The CDR1 and CDR2 encoded by the germline V gene (reference sequence) are SEHNR and FQNEAQ.